This paragraph reports one TCR beta chain. The antigen remains undetermined. This entry is derived from a study of lymphopenia after photon versus proton radiotherapy. Regarding the study as a whole: Photon-treated patients lost naive T cells and TCR diversity; proton-treated stayed stable. Post-nadir diversity loss with photons came from oligoclonal expansion, particularly CD8+ Temra cells.

The data were produced by immunoSEQ multiplex PCR, yet TCRdb's version contains in-frame clones alone and is incomplete. The sample consists of 15,000 to 20,000 clones, less than 90% of them appearing once. Germline-derived CDR1 and CDR2 are MNHEY and SMNVEV (reference sequence). The CDR3 consists of 19 residues. J was trimmed by 0 bases and V by 2 bases; bases with no gene match: 11. V and J are TRBV27 and TRBJ2-2, with TRBD2 matching over 8 bases. Sequences were derived from peripheral blood, sampled from a patient treated with proton-based radiotherapy. This TCR was sampled from a woman in her sixties or seventies with cholangiocarcinoma. Some clones in this sample may be carry-over from other donors' samples. In DNA, the CDR3 is TGTGCCAGCAGTTTACGCCGGGTAAGCGGGAGAACGAACACCGGGGAGCTGTTTTTT. It specifies CASSLRRVSGRTNTGELFF.